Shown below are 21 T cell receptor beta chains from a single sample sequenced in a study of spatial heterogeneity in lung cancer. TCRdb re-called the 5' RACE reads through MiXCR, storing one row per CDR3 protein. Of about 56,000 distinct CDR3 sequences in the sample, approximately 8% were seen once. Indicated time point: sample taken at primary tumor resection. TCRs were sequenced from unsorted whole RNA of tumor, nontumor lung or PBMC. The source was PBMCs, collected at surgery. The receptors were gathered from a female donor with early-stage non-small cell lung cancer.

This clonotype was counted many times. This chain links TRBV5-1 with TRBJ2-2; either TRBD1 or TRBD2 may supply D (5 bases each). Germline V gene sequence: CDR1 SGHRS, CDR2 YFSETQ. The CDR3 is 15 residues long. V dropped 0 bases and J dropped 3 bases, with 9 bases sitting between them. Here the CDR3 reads CASSLDGTYTGELFF. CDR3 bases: TGCGCCAGCAGCTTGGACGGGACCTACACCGGGGAGCTGTTTTTT.

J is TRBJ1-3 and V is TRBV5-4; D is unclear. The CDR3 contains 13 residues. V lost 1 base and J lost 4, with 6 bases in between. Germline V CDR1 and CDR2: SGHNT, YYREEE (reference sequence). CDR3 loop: CASSLSGGNTIYF. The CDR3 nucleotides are TGTGCCAGCAGCTTGTCCGGCGGAAACACCATATATTTT.

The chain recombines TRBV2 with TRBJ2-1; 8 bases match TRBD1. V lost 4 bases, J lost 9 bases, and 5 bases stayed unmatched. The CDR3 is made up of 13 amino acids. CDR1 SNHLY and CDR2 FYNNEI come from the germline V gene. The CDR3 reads CASSGRTGTEQFF. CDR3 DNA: TGTGCCAGCAGTGGAAGGACAGGGACTGAGCAGTTCTTC. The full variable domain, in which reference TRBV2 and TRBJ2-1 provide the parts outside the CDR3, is EPEVTQTPSHQVTQMGQEVILRCVPISNHLYFYWYRQILGQKVEFLVSFYNNEISEKSEIFDDQFSVERPDGSNFTLKIRSTKLEDSAMYFCASSGRTGTEQFFGPGTRLTVL.

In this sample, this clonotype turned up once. CDR3 amino acids: CASSVRTVASTGELFF. CDR3 nucleotide sequence: TGTGCCAGCAGCGTCCGGACCGTAGCCTCCACCGGGGAGCTGTTTTTT. The rearrangement joins TRBV14 to TRBJ2-2; D is unclear. This CDR3 contains 16 residues. Trimming shortened V by 5 bases and J by 4 bases, and 17 bases separated the two germline ends. Germline V gives CDR1 SGHDN, CDR2 FVKESK.

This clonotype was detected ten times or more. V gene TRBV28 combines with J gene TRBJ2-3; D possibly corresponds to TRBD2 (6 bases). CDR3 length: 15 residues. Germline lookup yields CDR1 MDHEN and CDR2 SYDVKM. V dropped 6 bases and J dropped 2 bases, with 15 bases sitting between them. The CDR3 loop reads CASSPGGSLTDTQYF. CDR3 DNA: TGTGCCAGCAGCCCTGGGGGGTCCCTCACAGATACGCAGTATTTT. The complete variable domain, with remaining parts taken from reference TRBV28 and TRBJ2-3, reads DVKVTQSSRYLVKRTGEKVFLECVQDMDHENMFWYRQDPGLGLRLIYFSYDVKMKEKGDIPEGYSVSREKKERFSLILESASTNQTSMYLCASSPGGSLTDTQYFGPGTRLTVL.

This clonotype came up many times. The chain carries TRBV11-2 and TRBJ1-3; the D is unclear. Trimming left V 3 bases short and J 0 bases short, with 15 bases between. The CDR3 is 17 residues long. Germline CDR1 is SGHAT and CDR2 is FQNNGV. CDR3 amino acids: CASSFGSYTSSGNTIYF. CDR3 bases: TGTGCCAGCAGCTTTGGGTCGTACACGAGCTCTGGAAACACCATATATTTT.

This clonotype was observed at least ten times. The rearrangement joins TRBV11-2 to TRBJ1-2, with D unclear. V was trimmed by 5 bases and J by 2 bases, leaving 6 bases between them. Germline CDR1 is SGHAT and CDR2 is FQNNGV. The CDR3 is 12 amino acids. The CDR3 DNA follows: TGTGCCAGCAGCGATGCGAACTATGGCTACACCTTC. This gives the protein CASSDANYGYTF.

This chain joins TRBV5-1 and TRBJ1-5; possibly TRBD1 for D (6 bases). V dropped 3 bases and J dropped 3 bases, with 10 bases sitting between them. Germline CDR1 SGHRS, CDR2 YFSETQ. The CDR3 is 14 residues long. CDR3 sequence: CASSSRGDNQPQHF. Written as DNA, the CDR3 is TGCGCCAGCAGCTCAAGGGGGGACAATCAGCCCCAGCATTTT.

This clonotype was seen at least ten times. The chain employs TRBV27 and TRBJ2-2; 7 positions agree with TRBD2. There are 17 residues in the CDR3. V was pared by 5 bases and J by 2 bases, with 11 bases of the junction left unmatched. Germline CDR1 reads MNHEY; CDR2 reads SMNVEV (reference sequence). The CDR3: CASSRWGEGLNTGELFF. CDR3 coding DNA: TGTGCCAGCAGTCGATGGGGGGAGGGCCTAAACACCGGGGAGCTGTTTTTT.

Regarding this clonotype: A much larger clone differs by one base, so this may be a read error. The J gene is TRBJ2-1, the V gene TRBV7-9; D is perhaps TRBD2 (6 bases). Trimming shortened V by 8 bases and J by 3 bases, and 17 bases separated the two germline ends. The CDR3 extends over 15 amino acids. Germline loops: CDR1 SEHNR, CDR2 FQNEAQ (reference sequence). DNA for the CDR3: TGTGCCAGCGGCCCCCGGACTACCGGCTACAATGAGCAGTTCTTC. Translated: CASGPRTTGYNEQFF.

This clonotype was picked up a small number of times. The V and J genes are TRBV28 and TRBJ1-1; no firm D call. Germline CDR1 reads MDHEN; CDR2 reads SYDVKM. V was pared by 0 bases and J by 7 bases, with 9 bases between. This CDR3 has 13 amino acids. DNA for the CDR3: TGTGCCAGCAGTTTATGGAGGGATGGTGAAGCTTTCTTT. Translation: CASSLWRDGEAFF.

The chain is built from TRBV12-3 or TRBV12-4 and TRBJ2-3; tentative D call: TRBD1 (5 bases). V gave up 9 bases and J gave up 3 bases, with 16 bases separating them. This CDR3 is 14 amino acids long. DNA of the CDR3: TGTGCCAGTTCCCTAGGGGCCGAAACAGATACGCAGTATTTT. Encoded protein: CASSLGAETDTQYF.

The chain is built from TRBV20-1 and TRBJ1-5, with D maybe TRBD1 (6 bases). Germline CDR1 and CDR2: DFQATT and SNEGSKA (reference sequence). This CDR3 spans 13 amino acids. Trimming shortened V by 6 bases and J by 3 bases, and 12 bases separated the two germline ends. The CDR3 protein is CSAGGQVNQPQHF. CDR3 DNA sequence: TGCAGTGCAGGGGGACAAGTCAATCAGCCCCAGCATTTT.

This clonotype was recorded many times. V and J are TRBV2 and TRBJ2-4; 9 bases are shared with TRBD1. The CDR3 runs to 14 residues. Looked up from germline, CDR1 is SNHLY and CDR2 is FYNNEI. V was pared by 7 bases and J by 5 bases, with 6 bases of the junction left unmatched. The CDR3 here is CASNGWTGENIQYF. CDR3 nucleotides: TGTGCCAGCAATGGCTGGACAGGGGAAAACATTCAGTACTTC. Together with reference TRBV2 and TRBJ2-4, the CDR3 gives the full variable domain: EPEVTQTPSHQVTQMGQEVILRCVPISNHLYFYWYRQILGQKVEFLVSFYNNEISEKSEIFDDQFSVERPDGSNFTLKIRSTKLEDSAMYFCASNGWTGENIQYFGAGTRLSVL.

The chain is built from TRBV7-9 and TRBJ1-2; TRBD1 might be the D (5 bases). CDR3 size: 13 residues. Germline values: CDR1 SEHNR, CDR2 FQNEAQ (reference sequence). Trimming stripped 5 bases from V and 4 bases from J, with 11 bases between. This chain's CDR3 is CASSVARAYGYTF. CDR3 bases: TGTGCCAGCAGCGTGGCCAGGGCCTATGGCTACACCTTC.

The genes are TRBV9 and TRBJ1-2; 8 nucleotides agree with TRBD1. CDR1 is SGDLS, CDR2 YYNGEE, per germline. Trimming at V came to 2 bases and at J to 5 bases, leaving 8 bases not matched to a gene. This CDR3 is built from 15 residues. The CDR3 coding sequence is TGTGCCAGCAGCGTGACGACAGGGGATGGGTATGGCTACACCTTC. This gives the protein CASSVTTGDGYGYTF. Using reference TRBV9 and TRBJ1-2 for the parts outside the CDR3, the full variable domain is DSGVTQTPKHLITATGQRVTLRCSPRSGDLSVYWYQQSLDQGLQFLIQYYNGEERAKGNILERFSAQQFPDLHSELNLSSLELGDSALYFCASSVTTGDGYGYTFGSGTRLTVV.

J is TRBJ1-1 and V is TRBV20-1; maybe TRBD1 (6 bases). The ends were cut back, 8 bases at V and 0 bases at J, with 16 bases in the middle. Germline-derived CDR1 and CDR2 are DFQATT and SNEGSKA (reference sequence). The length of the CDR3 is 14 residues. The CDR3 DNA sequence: TGCAGTCATAAGTGGGGGGCGATGAACACTGAAGCTTTCTTT. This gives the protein CSHKWGAMNTEAFF.

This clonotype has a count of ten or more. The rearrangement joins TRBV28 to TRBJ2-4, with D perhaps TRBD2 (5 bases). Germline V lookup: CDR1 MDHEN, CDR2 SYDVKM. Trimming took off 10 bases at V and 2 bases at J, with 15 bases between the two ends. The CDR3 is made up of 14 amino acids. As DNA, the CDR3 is TGTGCCACCATTGGAGGTTCTACCAAAAACATTCAGTACTTC. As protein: CATIGGSTKNIQYF.

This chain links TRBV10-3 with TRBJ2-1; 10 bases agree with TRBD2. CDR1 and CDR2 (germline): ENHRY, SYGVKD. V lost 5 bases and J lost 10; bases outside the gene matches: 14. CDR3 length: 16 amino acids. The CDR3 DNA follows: TGTGCCATCAGTTCCTGGGCTAGCGGGAGAGTGAGGGAGCAGTTCTTC. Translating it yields CAISSWASGRVREQFF.

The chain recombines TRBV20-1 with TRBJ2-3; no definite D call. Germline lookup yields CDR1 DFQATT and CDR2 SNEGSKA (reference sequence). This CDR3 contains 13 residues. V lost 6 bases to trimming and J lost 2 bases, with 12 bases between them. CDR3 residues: CSAVSGPTDTQYF. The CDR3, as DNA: TGCAGTGCCGTATCGGGCCCCACAGATACGCAGTATTTT.

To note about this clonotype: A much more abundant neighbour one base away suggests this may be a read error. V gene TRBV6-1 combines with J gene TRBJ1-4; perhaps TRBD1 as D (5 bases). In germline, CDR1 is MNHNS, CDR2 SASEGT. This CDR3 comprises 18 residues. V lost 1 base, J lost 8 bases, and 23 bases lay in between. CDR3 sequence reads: CASSEGEFGTPFIEKLFF. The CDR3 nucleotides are TGTGCCAGCAGTGAAGGTGAATTCGGGACCCCCTTTATAGAAAAACTGTTTTTT.